Below are 12 T cell receptor beta chains sequenced from a single sample in a study of OX40 agonist ivuxolimab in advanced cancers. Libraries were prepared by immunoSEQ multiplex PCR; TCRdb keeps only in-frame clonotypes and omits some of them. The table lists some 64,000 clones, more than 65% of them singletons. The specimen comprised CD4+ or CD8+ T cells sorted from blood, sampled in a trial of the OX40 agonist ivuxolimab. These receptors were collected from an adult with an advanced solid tumor such as melanoma, head and neck, liver or kidney cancer.

V is TRBV5-6 and J is TRBJ2-5; D not resolved. The CDR3 length is 13 residues. Trimming shortened V by 2 bases and J by 2 bases, and 7 bases separated the two germline ends. Germline V CDR1 and CDR2: SGHDT, YYEEEE. CDR3 in DNA: TGTGCCAGCAGCTTAAAGGCTCAAGAGACCCAGTACTTC. Amino acids: CASSLKAQETQYF.

The chain combines TRBV25-1 with TRBJ2-7; TRBD1 is a possible D gene (6 bases). Germline V lookup: CDR1 MGHDK, CDR2 SYGVNS. This CDR3 is 11 amino acids long. Deletions cut 6 bases from V and 9 bases from J, with 12 bases between. The CDR3 sequence: CASRGAIGQYF. In DNA, the CDR3 is TGTGCCAGCAGGGGGGCGATCGGGCAGTACTTC.

The rearrangement links TRBV19 to TRBJ2-2; D call uncertain. Trimming left V 7 bases short and J 7 bases short, with 13 bases between. CDR3 length: 13 residues. Looked up from germline, CDR1 is LNHDA and CDR2 is SQIVND (reference sequence). Here the CDR3 reads CASIWAAGGELFF. For the CDR3, the DNA is TGTGCCAGTATCTGGGCCGCCGGCGGGGAGCTGTTTTTT.

The V and J genes are TRBV4-1 and TRBJ2-1; possible D gene TRBD2, 6 bases. Trimming left V 3 bases short and J 6 bases short, with 15 bases between. This CDR3 region has 15 residues. The germline gives CDR1 MGHRA, CDR2 YSYEKL. The CDR3 DNA follows: TGCGCCAGCAGCCAGTCGTTAGCGGTCCGCAATGAGCAGTTCTTC. This translates into CASSQSLAVRNEQFF.

The rearrangement links TRBV7-8 to TRBJ2-1; TRBD2 might be the D (6 bases). Germline assignment: CDR1 SGHVS and CDR2 FQNEAQ. V dropped 8 bases and J dropped 8 bases, with 10 bases sitting between them. The CDR3 has 11 amino acids. The CDR3: CASGRLDEQFF. In DNA form, the CDR3 reads TGTGCCAGCGGGAGGCTCGATGAGCAGTTCTTC.

The gene calls are TRBV28 and TRBJ1-2; D is undetermined. Trimming cost V 2 bases and J 5 bases, with 6 bases left between them. CDR1 is MDHEN, CDR2 SYDVKM, per germline. The CDR3 loop spans 12 amino acids. The CDR3 region is CASSLQSYGYTF. Written as DNA, the CDR3 is TGTGCCAGCAGTTTACAGTCTTATGGCTACACCTTC.

This clone has a handful of counts. The chain uses TRBV5-1 and TRBJ2-7; 8 bases match TRBD2. Germline V lookup: CDR1 SGHRS, CDR2 YFSETQ. V lost 0 bases and J lost 5; bases outside the gene matches: 4. CDR3 length: 14 residues. The CDR3 is CASSLGQRENEQYF. CDR3 nucleotide sequence: TGCGCCAGCAGCTTGGGGCAGCGGGAGAACGAGCAGTACTTC.

The rearrangement joins TRBV5-5 to TRBJ1-4, with a weak D call TRBD1 (6 bases). V shed 2 bases and J shed 5 bases, with 10 bases lying between them. The CDR3 totals 14 residues. Germline V gene data show CDR1 as SGHKS and CDR2 as YYEKEE (reference sequence). CDR3 loop: CASSFRQANEKLFF. CDR3 in DNA: TGTGCCAGCAGCTTCCGACAGGCGAATGAAAAACTGTTTTTT.

As concerns this clone: Germline and junction disagree at one end, which may indicate a read error. This sample also contains other DNA sequences that code for the same CDR3. The chain carries TRBV28 and TRBJ2-5; 8 positions match TRBD1. CDR1 is MDHEN and CDR2 is SYDVKM in the germline V gene. This CDR3 is built from 13 residues. The CDR3 sequence is CAGRGPNQETQYF. Here the CDR3 DNA reads TGTGCCGGCAGGGGGCCGAATCAAGAGACCCAGTACTTC.

This chain uses TRBV10-3 with TRBJ2-1; 8 nucleotides line up with TRBD2. This CDR3 has 15 amino acids. Trimming removed 3 bases from V and 4 bases from J; junction bases left unmatched: 5. Germline V gene sequence: CDR1 ENHRY, CDR2 SYGVKD. CDR3 DNA sequence: TGTGCCATCAGTGAAGCCAGCGGGAGATACAATGAGCAGTTCTTC. It is translated as CAISEASGRYNEQFF.

The J gene is TRBJ2-2, the V gene TRBV29-1; no reliable D call. The CDR3 length is 12 residues. V was trimmed by 2 bases and J by 8 bases, leaving 9 bases between them. Germline lookup yields CDR1 SQVTM and CDR2 ANQGSEA. The CDR3 DNA follows: TGCAGCGTTGAAAGTGGTCGGGGGGAGCTGTTTTTT. Translating it yields CSVESGRGELFF.

This sequence joins TRBV20-1 and TRBJ2-3; D remains ambiguous. The CDR3 extends over 11 amino acids. The V end lost 8 bases, the J end lost 3 bases, and 9 bases lay between the germline ends. CDR1 is DFQATT and CDR2 is SNEGSKA in the germline V gene (reference sequence). The CDR3 loop is CSRKFTDTQYF. CDR3 sequence (DNA): TGCAGTCGAAAATTTACAGATACGCAGTATTTT.